These T cell receptor beta chains were read from a single sample in a study of early T cells in non-severe SARS-CoV-2 infection. In TCRdb, the 5' RACE reads were re-called with MiXCR into one record per CDR3 protein. The data contain tens of thousands of distinct CDR3 sequences, about 5% of them seen just once; the ten biggest clones take up under 8%. Sample: whole blood, taken at baseline. The receptor set was obtained from an adult who was a healthcare worker with PCR-confirmed SARS-CoV-2 infection or an uninfected control (not recorded which). Each CDR3 is given with its conserved first and last residue. D genes are given only for firm matches. Only some rows state a clone size, as once, few, many or a class for expanded clones.

d_gene,abundance,v_gene,j_gene,CDR3aa,CDR3nt
.,.,TRBV3-1,TRBJ1-5,CASSQGERQPQHF,TGTGCCAGCAGCCAAGGGGAAAGGCAGCCCCAGCATTTT
TRBD1,many,TRBV27,TRBJ1-1,CASSLTGALNTEAFF,TGTGCCAGCAGTCTCACAGGGGCCCTGAACACTGAAGCTTTCTTT
.,.,TRBV12-3/TRBV12-4,TRBJ2-7,CASSGFSYEQYF,TGTGCCAGCAGCGGCTTCTCCTACGAGCAGTACTTC
TRBD1,many,TRBV5-1,TRBJ2-7,CASSSPGQGASYEQYF,TGCGCCAGCAGCTCGCCGGGACAGGGGGCCTCCTACGAGCAGTACTTC
TRBD2,many,TRBV12-3/TRBV12-4,TRBJ2-7,CASNLAGGTYEQYF,TGTGCCAGCAACCTAGCGGGGGGAACCTACGAGCAGTACTTC
TRBD1,many,TRBV5-5,TRBJ2-1,CASSLTRQGIPNEQFF,TGTGCCAGCAGCTTGACGCGACAGGGGATTCCCAATGAGCAGTTCTTC
.,many,TRBV24-1,TRBJ2-2,CATSGVTEDTGELFF,TGTGCCACCAGTGGAGTGACAGAAGACACCGGGGAGCTGTTTTTT
.,few,TRBV6-5,TRBJ2-7,CASGRGDGEQYF,TGTGCCAGCGGTAGGGGGGACGGGGAGCAGTACTTC
.,.,TRBV28,TRBJ2-1,CASSLPGRSYNEQFF,TGTGCCAGCAGTCTACCGGGACGGTCCTACAATGAGCAGTTCTTC
.,few,TRBV19,TRBJ2-3,CASSEKKEVDTQYF,TGTGCCAGTAGTGAAAAGAAAGAAGTAGATACGCAGTATTTT